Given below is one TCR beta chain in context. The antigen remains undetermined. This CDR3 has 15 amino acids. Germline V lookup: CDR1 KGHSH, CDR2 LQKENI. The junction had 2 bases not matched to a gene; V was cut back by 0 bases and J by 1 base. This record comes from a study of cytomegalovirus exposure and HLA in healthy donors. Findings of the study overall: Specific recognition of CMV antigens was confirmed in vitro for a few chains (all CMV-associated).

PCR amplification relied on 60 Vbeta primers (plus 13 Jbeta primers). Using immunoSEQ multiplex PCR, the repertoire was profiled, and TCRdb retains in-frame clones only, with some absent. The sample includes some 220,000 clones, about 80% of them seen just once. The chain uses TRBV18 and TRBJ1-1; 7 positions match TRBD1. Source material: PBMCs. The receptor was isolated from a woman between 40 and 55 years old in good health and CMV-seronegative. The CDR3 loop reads CASSPPWDRNTEAFF. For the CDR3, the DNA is TGTGCCAGCTCACCACCGTGGGACAGGAACACTGAAGCTTTCTTT. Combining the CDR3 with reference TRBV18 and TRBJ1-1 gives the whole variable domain NAGVMQNPRHLVRRRGQEARLRCSPMKGHSHVYWYRQLPEEGLKFMVYLQKENIIDESGMPKERFSAEFPKEGPSILRIQQVVRGDSAAYFCASSPPWDRNTEAFFGQGTRLTVV.